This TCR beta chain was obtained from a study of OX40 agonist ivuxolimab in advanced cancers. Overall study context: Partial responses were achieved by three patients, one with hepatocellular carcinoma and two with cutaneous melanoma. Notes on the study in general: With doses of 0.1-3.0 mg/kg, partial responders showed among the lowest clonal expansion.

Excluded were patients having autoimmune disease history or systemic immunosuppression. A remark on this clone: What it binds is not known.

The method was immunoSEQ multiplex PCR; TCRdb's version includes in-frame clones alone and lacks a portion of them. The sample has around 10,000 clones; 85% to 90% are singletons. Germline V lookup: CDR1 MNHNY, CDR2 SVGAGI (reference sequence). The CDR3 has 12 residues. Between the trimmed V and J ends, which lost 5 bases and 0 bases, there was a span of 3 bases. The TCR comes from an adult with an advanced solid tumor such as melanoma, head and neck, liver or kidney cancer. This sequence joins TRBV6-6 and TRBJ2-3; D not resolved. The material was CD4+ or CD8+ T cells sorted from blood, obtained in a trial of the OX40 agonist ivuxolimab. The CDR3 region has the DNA TGTGCCAGCAGTCCTAGCACAGATACGCAGTATTTT. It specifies CASSPSTDTQYF.